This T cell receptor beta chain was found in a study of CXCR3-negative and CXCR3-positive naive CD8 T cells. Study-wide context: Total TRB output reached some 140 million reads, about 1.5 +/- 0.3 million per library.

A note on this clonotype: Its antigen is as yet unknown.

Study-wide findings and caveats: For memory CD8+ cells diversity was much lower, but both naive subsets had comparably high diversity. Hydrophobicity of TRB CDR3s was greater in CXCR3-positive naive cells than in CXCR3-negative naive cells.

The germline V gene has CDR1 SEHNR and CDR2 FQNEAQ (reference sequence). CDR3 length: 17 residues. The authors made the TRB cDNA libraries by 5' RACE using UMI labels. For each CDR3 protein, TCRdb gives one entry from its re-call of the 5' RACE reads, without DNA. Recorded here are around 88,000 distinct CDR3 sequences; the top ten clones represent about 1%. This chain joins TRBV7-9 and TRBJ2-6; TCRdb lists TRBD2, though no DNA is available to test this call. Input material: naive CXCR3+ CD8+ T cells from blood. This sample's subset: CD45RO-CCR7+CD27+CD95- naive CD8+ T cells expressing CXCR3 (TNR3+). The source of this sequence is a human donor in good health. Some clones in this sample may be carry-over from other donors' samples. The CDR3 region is CASSPPTTHSGANVLTF.